This paragraph reports one T cell receptor (beta chain). These data come from a study of T-cell reconstitution after alpha-beta-depleted transplantation in children. The CDR3 loop spans 12 amino acids. Trimming took 1 base from V and 6 from J, leaving 7 bases between them. Germline V CDR1 and CDR2: SEHNR, FQNEAQ (reference sequence). Preparation of the TCRbeta library involved a method that used unique molecular identifiers. Each CDR3 protein is one row after TCRdb ran MiXCR on the PCR reads. The data contain a few hundred thousand distinct CDR3 sequences, nearly 10% of them seen just once; the ten biggest clones take up about 9.4%.

This receptor was identified in a human donor who donated a stem cell graft to a child with SCID. The source material was PBMCs from the stem cell graft donor, sampled from the stem cell graft. The chain uses TRBV7-9 and TRBJ2-7; D is uncertain. CDR3 sequence: CASSLVLGEQYF. The CDR3 nucleotides are TGTGCCAGCAGCTTAGTACTGGGCGAGCAGTACTTC.